A single sample gave rise to the 18 T cell receptor beta chains below, sequenced in a study of T cell responses to AZD1222 COVID-19 vaccine (dated by TCRdb to the early 2020s). The meaning of the sample's time point label: baseline before first vaccination. The receptor library was made with the immunoSEQ multiplex PCR assay. In TCRdb, the immuneACCESS table is reduced to in-frame sequences with V and J assigned. These tables do not hold every clone; where another copy was compared, an unresolved V gene accounts for under half, and the others remain unexplained. This sample is represented by about 93,000 clones; roughly 85% of them were singletons. The ten biggest clones cover roughly 6.5% of the sample. Source: peripheral blood, taken on day 0 of AZD1222 vaccination. The receptor set was obtained from an adult in good health.

V and J are TRBV6-1 and TRBJ2-6; D is unclear. Germline-derived CDR1 and CDR2 are MNHNS and SASEGT. The V end was cut by 4 bases, the J end by 0 bases, with 10 bases between. This CDR3 is built from 16 residues. This CDR3 reads CASSAKAHSGANVLTF. The CDR3 DNA follows: TGTGCCAGCAGTGCCAAAGCCCACTCTGGGGCCAACGTCCTGACTTTC.

The genes are TRBV5-4 and TRBJ2-7, with D possibly matching TRBD1 (6 bases). This CDR3 spans 15 amino acids. Germline V CDR1 and CDR2: SGHNT, YYREEE (reference sequence). V dropped 0 bases and J dropped 7 bases, with 17 bases sitting between them. In DNA form, the CDR3 reads TGTGCCAGCAGCTTGGCCGACAGGCCGAATGGGGAGCAGTACTTC. It encodes CASSLADRPNGEQYF.

This chain links TRBV11-3 with TRBJ2-3; D is perhaps TRBD1 (7 bases). This CDR3 comprises 12 residues. V was pared by 5 bases and J by 9 bases, with 12 bases between. Per germline, CDR1 SGHNT and CDR2 YENEEA. In DNA form, the CDR3 reads TGTGCCAGCAGCGTACAGGGGAGGACGCAGTATTTT. It specifies CASSVQGRTQYF.

V usage is TRBV2 and J usage is TRBJ1-2; 8 positions match TRBD1. The CDR3 has 13 residues. Germline V gives CDR1 SNHLY, CDR2 FYNNEI. J lost 8 bases, V lost 7 bases, and 9 bases had no gene match. Here the CDR3 reads CASNPGGGRGYTF. CDR3 nucleotides: TGTGCCAGCAATCCAGGGGGCGGGAGGGGCTACACCTTC. Full variable domain (outside the CDR3, taken from reference TRBV2 and TRBJ1-2): EPEVTQTPSHQVTQMGQEVILRCVPISNHLYFYWYRQILGQKVEFLVSFYNNEISEKSEIFDDQFSVERPDGSNFTLKIRSTKLEDSAMYFCASNPGGGRGYTFGSGTRLTVV.

The V and J genes are TRBV5-1 and TRBJ2-1, with 7 bases lining up with TRBD2. V lost 0 bases to trimming and J lost 8 bases; unmatched junction nucleotides: 14. Germline values: CDR1 SGHRS, CDR2 YFSETQ. This CDR3 comprises 17 residues. The CDR3 nucleotides read TGCGCCAGCAGCTTGGGGGAAGGTGGGAGGGCCAGACATGAGCAGTTCTTC. Residues: CASSLGEGGRARHEQFF.

This sequence joins TRBV5-4 and TRBJ2-7; TRBD2 agrees at 11 bases. With 7 bases clipped from V and 5 bases from J, the junction kept 8 bases outside the gene matches. The CDR3 has 14 residues. The germline gives CDR1 SGHNT, CDR2 YYREEE (reference sequence). The CDR3 spells CASQQTSGRHEQYF. The CDR3 bases are TGTGCCAGCCAGCAAACTAGCGGGAGACACGAGCAGTACTTC.

This chain links TRBV5-1 with TRBJ2-1, with D perhaps matching TRBD2 (6 bases). CDR3 length: 16 amino acids. Trimming removed 3 bases from V and 4 bases from J, with 17 bases in between. CDR1 SGHRS and CDR2 YFSETQ come from the germline V gene. The CDR3 here is CASSSNGVAVYNEQFF. CDR3 sequence (DNA): TGCGCCAGCAGCTCGAACGGCGTAGCGGTGTACAATGAGCAGTTCTTC.

V and J are TRBV30 and TRBJ1-5; tentative D call: TRBD1 (5 bases). CDR3 size: 14 residues. V lost 1 base and J 2 bases, leaving 9 bases between the germline ends. The germline gives CDR1 GTSNPN, CDR2 SVGIG (reference sequence). This chain's CDR3 is CAWSGGDGNQPQHF. The CDR3 DNA reads as TGTGCCTGGAGTGGAGGGGATGGCAATCAGCCCCAGCATTTT.

This clone turned up a few times. This chain joins TRBV4-1 and TRBJ1-2; 9 nucleotides agree with TRBD1. V dropped 1 base and J dropped 4; count of bases not matched to a gene: 4. The CDR3 is made up of 15 amino acids. In germline, CDR1 is MGHRA, CDR2 YSYEKL. CDR3 loop: CASSQGTGGIYGYTF. The DNA for the CDR3 is TGCGCCAGCAGCCAAGGAACAGGGGGCATCTATGGCTACACCTTC.

The gene calls are TRBV18 and TRBJ1-1; D remains ambiguous. CDR1 KGHSH and CDR2 LQKENI come from the germline V gene. The CDR3 has 15 amino acids. The V end was cut by 2 bases, the J end by 1 base, with 11 bases between. The CDR3 protein is CASSPSGQTNTEAFF. CDR3 bases: TGTGCCAGCTCACCAAGCGGCCAGACGAACACTGAAGCTTTCTTT.

In this sample, this clone turned up a few times. The gene calls are TRBV7-9 and TRBJ2-1, with a tentative D call TRBD2 (5 bases). The CDR3 consists of 15 residues. V was trimmed by 5 bases and J by 13 bases, leaving 24 bases between them. Germline CDR1 reads SEHNR; CDR2 reads FQNEAQ (reference sequence). The chain's CDR3 is CASSPSGMAIRHQFF. CDR3 sequence (DNA): TGTGCCAGCAGCCCCTCGGGAATGGCGATAAGGCATCAGTTCTTC.

V is TRBV2 and J is TRBJ2-2; 7 nucleotides line up with TRBD1. The CDR3 totals 15 residues. Germline trimming cut 2 bases from V and 7 bases from J; bases unmatched to any gene: 7. Germline-derived CDR1 and CDR2 are SNHLY and FYNNEI. The chain's CDR3 is CASSERRQGDGELFF. CDR3 in DNA: TGTGCCAGCAGTGAAAGGCGACAGGGTGACGGGGAGCTGTTTTTT.

The chain carries TRBV11-2 and TRBJ2-3; possible D gene TRBD2, 6 bases. With 4 bases removed from V and 2 bases from J, the gap between germline ends came to 13 bases. This CDR3 has 15 residues. Germline V lookup: CDR1 SGHAT, CDR2 FQNNGV. The CDR3 bases are TGTGCCAGCAGCTCCGGGACTCCGCCCACAGATACGCAGTATTTT. Its protein product is CASSSGTPPTDTQYF. The variable domain in full, with the rest retrieved from reference TRBV11-2 and TRBJ2-3, is EAGVAQSPRYKIIEKRQSVAFWCNPISGHATLYWYQQILGQGPKLLIQFQNNGVVDDSQLPKDRFSAERLKGVDSTLKIQPAKLEDSAVYLCASSSGTPPTDTQYFGPGTRLTVL.

The chain combines TRBV5-6 with TRBJ1-3; D not resolved. This CDR3 comprises 12 residues. Germline V gene lookup returns CDR1 SGHDT and CDR2 YYEEEE. V lost 4 bases to trimming and J lost 9 bases, with 11 bases between them. CDR3 protein: CASSESSGTIYF. The DNA for the CDR3 is TGTGCCAGCAGCGAATCGAGCGGCACCATATATTTT.

The chain links TRBV5-5 to TRBJ1-3; the D is unclear. This CDR3 region has 14 residues. V was cut by 3 bases and J by 0 bases, with 7 bases left in between. Germline V lookup: CDR1 SGHKS, CDR2 YYEKEE (reference sequence). The chain's CDR3 is CASSSKSSGNTIYF. The CDR3 DNA follows: TGTGCCAGCAGCTCGAAGAGCTCTGGAAACACCATATATTTT.

This rearrangement joins TRBV19 to TRBJ1-2; the D is unclear. V was cut by 2 bases and J by 2 bases, with 12 bases left in between. The CDR3 loop spans 15 amino acids. Germline V gene sequence: CDR1 LNHDA, CDR2 SQIVND (reference sequence). For the CDR3, the DNA is TGTGCCAGTAGTATAAGAAGGGTATCCAACTATGGCTACACCTTC. Translated, it gives CASSIRRVSNYGYTF.

This chain joins TRBV6-2 or TRBV6-3 and TRBJ2-1; TRBD2 matches at 12 bases. The CDR3 covers 15 residues. V lost 2 bases to trimming and J lost 8 bases; unmatched junction nucleotides: 4. Germline CDR1 is MNHEY and CDR2 is SVGEGT. CDR3 in DNA: TGTGCCAGCAGTTACCTTCCTAGCGGGAGGGATGAGCAGTTCTTC. The encoded protein is CASSYLPSGRDEQFF.

The rearrangement joins TRBV6-5 to TRBJ1-1; no reliable D call. Germline-derived CDR1 and CDR2 are MNHEY and SVGAGI. The CDR3 is 14 amino acids. Trimming removed 5 bases at V and 0 bases at J, with 10 bases between. CDR3 amino acids: CASSPGRLNTEAFF. As DNA, the CDR3 is TGTGCCAGCAGTCCCGGACGGTTGAACACTGAAGCTTTCTTT.